This passage covers 10 T cell receptor beta chains from one sample sequenced in a study of blood T cell repertoires in COVID-19 (dated by TCRdb to the early 2020s). Library construction relied on the immunoSEQ multiplex PCR assay. The table comes from immuneACCESS by way of TCRdb, which keeps in-frame sequences with V and J called. Part of the clones is missing from these tables; in studies checked, under half for an unresolved V gene and the rest for unknown reasons. The table for this sample lists approximately 240,000 clones; 70% to 90% of them were counted only once. In total, the top ten clones hold 2.9% of the sample. What was sequenced was peripheral blood. These TCRs come from a man in his forties or fifties who had recovered from COVID-19.

The rearrangement uses TRBV4-2 and TRBJ2-1; 8 bases agree with TRBD2. The V gene's germline CDR1 is LGHNA and CDR2 YNFKEQ. This CDR3 has 17 amino acids. V shed 0 bases, J shed 7 bases, and the junction held 11 bases outside the gene matches. The CDR3 reads CASSQDRAGAGRNEQFF. The CDR3 DNA is TGTGCCAGCAGCCAAGACCGAGCGGGAGCAGGAAGGAATGAGCAGTTCTTC.

This chain links TRBV5-4 with TRBJ2-2; possibly TRBD2 for D (7 bases). Germline lookup yields CDR1 SGHNT and CDR2 YYREEE (reference sequence). Trimming took off 0 bases at V and 4 bases at J, with 10 bases between the two ends. This CDR3 comprises 15 residues. CDR3 protein: CASSLEGGPTGELFF. As DNA, the CDR3 is TGTGCCAGCAGCTTGGAGGGGGGGCCCACCGGGGAGCTGTTTTTT.

This clone is a singleton in its sample. V is TRBV9 and J is TRBJ1-5; TRBD1 matches 7 bases. V shed 0 bases and J 0 bases; nucleotides not matched to a gene: 9. Germline CDR1 and CDR2: SGDLS and YYNGEE. This CDR3 is built from 18 residues. The CDR3 region is CASSVGSGGFFSNQPQHF. CDR3 DNA: TGTGCCAGCAGCGTAGGCTCAGGGGGATTTTTTAGCAATCAGCCCCAGCATTTT. The full variable domain, in which reference TRBV9 and TRBJ1-5 provide the parts outside the CDR3, is DSGVTQTPKHLITATGQRVTLRCSPRSGDLSVYWYQQSLDQGLQFLIQYYNGEERAKGNILERFSAQQFPDLHSELNLSSLELGDSALYFCASSVGSGGFFSNQPQHFGDGTRLSIL.

The CDR3 loop reads CASSAEGGVPYEQYF. Here the CDR3 DNA reads TGTGCCAGCTCGGCGGAGGGAGGGGTCCCCTACGAGCAGTACTTC. This chain joins TRBV18 and TRBJ2-7, with TRBD2 matching over 7 bases. The CDR3 has 15 residues. V dropped 6 bases and J dropped 2; count of bases not matched to a gene: 10. Germline values: CDR1 KGHSH, CDR2 LQKENI. Supplemented by reference TRBV18 and TRBJ2-7, the full variable domain reads NAGVMQNPRHLVRRRGQEARLRCSPMKGHSHVYWYRQLPEEGLKFMVYLQKENIIDESGMPKERFSAEFPKEGPSILRIQQVVRGDSAAYFCASSAEGGVPYEQYFGPGTRLTVT.

The CDR3 protein is CAWSVLRRKLFF. Here the CDR3 DNA reads TGTGCCTGGAGTGTACTACGCCGGAAGCTTTTCTTT. The chain uses TRBV30 and TRBJ1-1, with D unresolved. CDR1 is GTSNPN and CDR2 is SVGIG in the germline V gene (reference sequence). The germline V and J ends were trimmed by 0 bases and 13 bases, with 15 bases remaining between them. The CDR3 consists of 12 residues.

In this sample, this clone turned up once. The V and J genes are TRBV30 and TRBJ1-6; D is perhaps TRBD1 (6 bases). The CDR3 is 15 residues long. V was pared by 8 bases and J by 4 bases, with 18 bases between. Germline values: CDR1 GTSNPN, CDR2 SVGIG (reference sequence). CDR3 nucleotide sequence: TGTGCCGGGAACCTTGTGACAGGTTATAATTCACCCCTCCACTTT. Translating it yields CAGNLVTGYNSPLHF. Complete variable domain (other parts from reference TRBV30 and TRBJ1-6): SQTIHQWPATLVQPVGSPLSLECTVEGTSNPNLYWYRQAAGRGLQLLFYSVGIGQISSEVPQNLSASRPQDRQFILSSKKLLLSDSGFYLCAGNLVTGYNSPLHFGNGTRLTVT.

This clone came up once. This chain links TRBV28 with TRBJ1-2, with TRBD1 matching 8 bases. The CDR3 is 14 amino acids. Germline V gene lookup returns CDR1 MDHEN and CDR2 SYDVKM. The J segment lost 12 bases and the V segment lost 7 bases, leaving 16 bases of the junction unmatched. The CDR3 is CASTGTGFTFVHTF. CDR3 in DNA: TGTGCCAGCACTGGGACAGGATTTACATTTGTCCACACCTTC.

This clone was counted a single time. This chain uses TRBV9 with TRBJ2-4; a possible D gene is TRBD1 (5 bases). The V end was cut by 4 bases, the J end by 0 bases, with 20 bases between. Germline V gives CDR1 SGDLS, CDR2 YYNGEE. The CDR3 runs to 18 residues. Written as DNA, the CDR3 is TGTGCCAGCAGCCCTAGGCTCACAGGTGGGGTAGCCAAAAACATTCAGTACTTC. This encodes CASSPRLTGGVAKNIQYF. Complete variable domain (other parts from reference TRBV9 and TRBJ2-4): DSGVTQTPKHLITATGQRVTLRCSPRSGDLSVYWYQQSLDQGLQFLIQYYNGEERAKGNILERFSAQQFPDLHSELNLSSLELGDSALYFCASSPRLTGGVAKNIQYFGAGTRLSVL.

This clone appeared a few times. The chain carries TRBV28 and TRBJ1-5, with D unclear. This CDR3 has 17 amino acids. In germline, CDR1 is MDHEN, CDR2 SYDVKM. V lost 0 bases and J lost 0, with 12 bases in between. The CDR3 nucleotides are TGTGCCAGCAGTTTATGGAGCGGGATCTATAGCAATCAGCCCCAGCATTTT. Translation gives CASSLWSGIYSNQPQHF.

The rearrangement joins TRBV7-9 to TRBJ1-1; D possibly corresponds to TRBD1 (5 bases). CDR3 length: 14 amino acids. Trimming shortened V by 1 base and J by 5 bases, and 11 bases separated the two germline ends. Germline-derived CDR1 and CDR2 are SEHNR and FQNEAQ (reference sequence). CDR3 nucleotides: TGTGCCAGCAGCTTAGAAGGGGCTGGGACTGAAGCTTTCTTT. Translated, it gives CASSLEGAGTEAFF.